The entry that follows covers one T cell receptor (beta chain) sequence. Its antigen is as yet unknown. The sample belongs to a study of OX40 agonist ivuxolimab in advanced cancers. Study-level points and caveats: Averaged across samples, CD8+ T cells carried more expanded clones than CD4+ did. Low normalized T-cell clonal expansion also characterized some of the nonresponders.

Libraries were prepared by immunoSEQ multiplex PCR; TCRdb keeps only in-frame clonotypes and omits some of them. The sample includes about 50,000 clones, more than 85% of them seen just once. V lost 3 bases and J lost 3; bases outside the gene matches: 6. Germline CDR1 reads GTSNPN; CDR2 reads SVGIG (reference sequence). CDR3 length: 15 amino acids. The sequence came from an adult with an advanced solid tumor such as melanoma, head and neck, liver or kidney cancer. Sequenced here: CD4+ or CD8+ T cells sorted from blood, sampled in a trial of the OX40 agonist ivuxolimab. The chain couples TRBV30 to TRBJ2-2; 8 positions match TRBD1. The CDR3 spells CAWRRGQVDTGELFF. The CDR3 DNA follows: TGTGCCTGGAGGAGGGGACAGGTGGACACCGGGGAGCTGTTTTTT.